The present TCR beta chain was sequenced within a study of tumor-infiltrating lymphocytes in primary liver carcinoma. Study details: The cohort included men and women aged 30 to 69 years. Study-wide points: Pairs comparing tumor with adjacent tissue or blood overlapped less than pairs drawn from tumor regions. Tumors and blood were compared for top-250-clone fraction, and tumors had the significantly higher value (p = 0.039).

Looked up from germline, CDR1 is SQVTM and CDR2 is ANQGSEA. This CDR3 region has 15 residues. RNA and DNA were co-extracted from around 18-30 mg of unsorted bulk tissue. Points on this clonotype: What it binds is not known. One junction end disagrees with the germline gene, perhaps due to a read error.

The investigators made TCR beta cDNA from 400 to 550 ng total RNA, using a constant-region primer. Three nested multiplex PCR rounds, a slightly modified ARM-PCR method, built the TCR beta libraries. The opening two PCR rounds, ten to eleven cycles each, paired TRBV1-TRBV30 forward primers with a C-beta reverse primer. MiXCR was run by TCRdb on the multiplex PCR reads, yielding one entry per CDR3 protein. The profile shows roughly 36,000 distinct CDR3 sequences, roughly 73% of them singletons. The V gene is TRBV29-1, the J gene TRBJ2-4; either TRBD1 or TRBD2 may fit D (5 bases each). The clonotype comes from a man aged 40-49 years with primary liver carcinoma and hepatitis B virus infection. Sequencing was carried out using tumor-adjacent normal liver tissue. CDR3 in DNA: TGCAGCGCCACAGGACGGAGCCTAGCAAAAAACAATCAGTACTTC. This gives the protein CSATGRSLAKNNQYF.